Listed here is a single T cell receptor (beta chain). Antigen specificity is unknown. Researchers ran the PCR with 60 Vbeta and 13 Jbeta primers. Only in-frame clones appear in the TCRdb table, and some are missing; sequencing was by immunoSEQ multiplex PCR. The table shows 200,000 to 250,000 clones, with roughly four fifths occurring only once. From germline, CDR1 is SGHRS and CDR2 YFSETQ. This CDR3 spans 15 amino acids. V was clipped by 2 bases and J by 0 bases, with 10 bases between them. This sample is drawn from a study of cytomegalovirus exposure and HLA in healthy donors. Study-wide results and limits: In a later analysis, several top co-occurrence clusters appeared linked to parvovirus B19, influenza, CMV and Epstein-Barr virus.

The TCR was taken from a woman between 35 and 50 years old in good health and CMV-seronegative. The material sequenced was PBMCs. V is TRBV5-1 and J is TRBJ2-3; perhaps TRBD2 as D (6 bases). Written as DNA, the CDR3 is TGCGCCAGCAGCTTCCTCGCGGGAAGCACAGATACGCAGTATTTT. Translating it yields CASSFLAGSTDTQYF.